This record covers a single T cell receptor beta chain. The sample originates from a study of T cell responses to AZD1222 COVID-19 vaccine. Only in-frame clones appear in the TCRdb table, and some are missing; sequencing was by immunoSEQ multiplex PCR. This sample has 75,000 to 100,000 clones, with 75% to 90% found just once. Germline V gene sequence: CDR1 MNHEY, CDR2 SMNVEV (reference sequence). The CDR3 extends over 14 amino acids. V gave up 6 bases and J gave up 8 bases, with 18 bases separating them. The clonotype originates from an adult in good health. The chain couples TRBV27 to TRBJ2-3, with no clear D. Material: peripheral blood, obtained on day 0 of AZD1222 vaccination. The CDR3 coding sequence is TGTGCCAGCAGCCCCTCTGACGCCGGAATTACGCAGTATTTT. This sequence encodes CASSPSDAGITQYF.